This paragraph reports one T cell receptor beta chain. Its recognized antigen is unknown. Base quality data are lacking; no much larger clone is found one base away. In the ophthalmopathy patients, disease was moderately to severely active, with a Clinical Activity Score of 3 or more, a NOSPECS grade of 4 or more, and a duration of less than 3 months. Any patient with an uncontrolled infection, another autoimmune disease, pregnancy or lactation was excluded. Diagnoses were based on clinical symptoms, serum thyroxine and TRAb, thyroid ultrasound and orbital computed tomography. PBMCs were separated from approximately 10 ml of fresh peripheral blood using Ficoll-Paque density gradient centrifugation. Trizol reagent was used to extract total RNA, and RNA quality was then checked on an Agilent 2100 Bioanalyzer. This sample is part of a study of T cells in Graves' hyperthyroidism and ophthalmopathy (dated by TCRdb to the late 2010s). Background on the whole study: Peripheral blood was sampled at the time of initial diagnosis, prior to any treatment. To identify distinguishing TCR V-J signatures, a discovery cohort of around 100 patients was used, comprising 43 with Graves' ophthalmopathy and 55 to 65 with stable Graves' hyperthyroidism. Prospective prediction of ophthalmopathy was tested in an independent validation cohort of 18 hyperthyroidism patients and some 17 patients who later progressed to ophthalmopathy. The 75 to 100 discovery patients were randomly split 7:3 into training and test sets. In roughly six Graves' hyperthyroidism patients, the study also compared T-cell repertoires from thyroid tissue with T-cell repertoires from blood. Following sampling, methimazole starting at 30 mg daily was given to hyperthyroidism patients, and high-dose intravenous methylprednisolone was given to ophthalmopathy patients. According to the paper, TCR Vbeta CDR3 sequencing was carried out on some 140 peripheral blood samples, which came from about 45 ophthalmopathy, 75 to 80 hyperthyroidism and about 17 progressor patients. Points the paper makes about the study in general: Most expanded thyroid clonotypes (frequency above 0.001) were also detected in blood, suggesting blood repertoires may reflect thyroid immune responses. During validation, the model predicted progression to ophthalmopathy a median of roughly six months ahead of onset, with around 65% sensitivity and roughly 72% specificity. In cross-validation, a model built on a 13 V-J signature told ophthalmopathy apart from stable hyperthyroidism with 87.88% sensitivity and 81% to 82% specificity, and in testing the same model reached 80%/75%. No statistical method was used to fix the sample size in advance, and group allocation was not hidden from the investigators.

TCR beta CDR3 regions were amplified from RNA transcripts. For the first round of RT-PCR on the TCR CDR3, the HTBI primer set was used together with the Qiagen OneStep RT-PCR kit. Libraries were constructed in a second round of multiplex PCR, after which size selection and purification were carried out. The libraries were sequenced on an Illumina HiSeq2000 using paired-end 100 bp reads. On the study's bioinformatics: Raw data were processed with SOAPnuke, discarding reads with adapters, uncalled bases, mean Phred below 15, or no exact constant-primer or identifier match. COPE v1.2.5 was used to merge high-quality paired reads, and clonotypes were defined as unique nucleotide sequences. Clonotypes were aligned to IMGT TRBV, TRBD and TRBJ reference segments using MiTCR v1.1. The analysis included only V-J combinations with a frequency above 0.0001, which together covered around 99% of the repertoires. A TCS score was defined as the ratio of F50 (clonal expansion) to E x V (chaos), with BLOSUM62-based TCRdist applied between CDR3 peptides within each V-J. Welch's t-statistics and random forest reduced several hundred V-J features to 10 to 15, which were used in a naive Bayes classifier (R e1071). Through fastp at Q25 and MiXCR, TCRdb rebuilt clones from the public reads, retaining in-frame beta chains. All rows with the same CDR3 protein become a single entry with the most common DNA and genes. The V and J calls, along with clone size, are taken from TCRdb and not from the paper's own processing. The sample table shows over 350,000 distinct CDR3 sequences, and approximately 18% are seen once. The ten largest clones add up to about 38% of the sample.

Sequenced sample: blood. The receptor was isolated from a man in his late teens or twenties with Graves' ophthalmopathy.

The CDR3 corresponds to CASSEVAAGNTGELFF. The nucleotides are TGTGCCAGCAGTGAAGTGGCAGCGGGAAACACCGGGGAGCTGTTTTTT. This chain joins TRBV2 to TRBJ2-2; TRBD2 matches 7 bases in the middle. Per the germline V gene, SNHLY is the CDR1 and FYNNEI is the CDR2. The germline V end is reduced by 1 base and the J end by 2 bases; junction bases left unmatched: 4. The CDR3 measures 16 amino acids from cysteine to phenylalanine. CDR3 DNA only is kept here, 48 bases in frame from base 1.